Sequencing of this TCR beta chain was carried out in a study of T-cell memory formation after mild COVID-19 (dated by TCRdb to 2020 to 2023). In terms of the full investigation: TCR sequence clusters from the two donors were found to be largely donor specific. In two donors, T-cell clones that expanded and contracted after mild COVID-19 were followed by sequencing TCRalpha and TCRbeta repertoires longitudinally. The cohort was made up of two young adult volunteers, one female and one male, who were previously healthy.

General conclusions and limits of the study: Clones contracting from day 15 to 85 had balanced CD4/CD8 phenotypes, while a second wave expanding from day 15 to 37 was biased towards CD4+. Contracting CD4+ clones turned up mainly in the CM and EM memory subsets, whereas EMRA was where CD8+ clones were enriched. The study covered only two mild cases, and larger cohorts including severe cases with pre-infection samples were considered necessary. Whether the second-wave clones peaking on day 37 were SARS-CoV-2 specific was not confirmed. The detection of some responding clones in pre-infection memory suggests that pre-existing cross-reactive memory T cells joined the SARS-CoV-2 response.

Ficoll-Paque density gradient centrifugation was the method used to isolate PBMCs. Taken from the germline V gene (reference sequence), the CDR1 and CDR2 loops are GTSNPN and SVGIG. Trimming takes 0 bases from V and 6 bases from J, and the germline ends sit 6 bases apart. Including the terminal cysteine and phenylalanine, the CDR3 comprises 12 residues. The entry retains the CDR3 DNA only, 36 bases that are in frame from base 1. A note on this clonotype: The antigen it binds to is not known. Qualities for individual bases were not recorded, and no much larger clone is one base off.

For sequencing, an Illumina NovaSeq 6000 was employed. TCRalpha and TCRbeta cDNA libraries were constructed by 5'RACE with constant-segment primers, with sample barcodes and unique molecular identifiers being introduced. Trizol reagent was used to extract RNA from every sample. Library amplification was performed in two PCR steps, and a second sample barcode and Illumina TruSeq adapters were introduced in the second step. Sequencing of libraries was performed on an Illumina NovaSeq with 2 x 150 bp paired-end reads. As for how the authors treated the data: Reads were demultiplexed and collapsed into UMI-guided consensus sequences with migec v1.2.7. Using mixcr v2.1.11, the UMI consensuses were aligned to TRA and TRB V and J templates and assembled into clonotypes. Clonotypes were classified as expanded or contracted when called significant by both edgeR and NoisET, with noise models trained on biological replicates. For edgeR calls, a false discovery rate-adjusted p below 0.01 and a log2 fold-change threshold of 1 were applied. As an exploratory analysis of dynamics, max-normalized trajectories of the 1000 most abundant clonotypes were examined with PCA combined with hierarchical clustering. Separately sequenced CD4+ and CD8+ repertoires were used to assign a CD4 or CD8 phenotype to each responding clone. TCRdb reran the public reads through fastp at Q25 and MiXCR, keeping productive beta chains. Each record represents a unique CDR3 protein, reported with the most common genes and DNA among its rows. The V and J calls shown here were made by TCRdb, not taken from the authors' results. A total of 290,000 or so distinct CDR3 sequences appear in this sample, roughly a fifth of them only once. Around 21% of the sample rests with the top ten.

Source material: PBMCs or a T cell subset sorted from them (not recorded which). The chain links TRBV30 with TRBJ1-5; the D gene assignment is ambiguous. This sequence originates from a man aged 18 to 29 who had mild COVID-19 (a few samples of this study predate the infection). The sample titles of this study are shuffled in the database, so cell type and time point are left out; the donor was told from shared clones. The CDR3 amino acid sequence is: CAWSVLSQPQHF. The DNA sequence is as follows: TGTGCCTGGAGTGTACTGAGTCAGCCCCAGCATTTT.